The T cell receptor (beta chain) under discussion was sequenced for a study of control samples from healthy donors and cancer patients. Some clones are missing from TCRdb's copy, which holds only in-frame ones; the method was immunoSEQ multiplex PCR. The data show roughly 95,000 clones, with just under 95% seen just once and under 4% held by the top ten. Germline V gene data show CDR1 as LNHNV and CDR2 as YYDKDF (reference sequence). Deletions cut 5 bases from V and 4 bases from J, with 14 bases between. CDR3 size: 15 residues. This receptor was identified in a human donor in good health. The donor label of this sample is uncertain. Sequencing was carried out using blood. This rearrangement joins TRBV15 to TRBJ1-4, with D possibly being TRBD1 (5 bases). The chain's CDR3 is CATSGPGRFNEKLFF. CDR3 DNA sequence: TGTGCCACCAGCGGTCCGGGACGGTTTAATGAAAAACTGTTTTTT.